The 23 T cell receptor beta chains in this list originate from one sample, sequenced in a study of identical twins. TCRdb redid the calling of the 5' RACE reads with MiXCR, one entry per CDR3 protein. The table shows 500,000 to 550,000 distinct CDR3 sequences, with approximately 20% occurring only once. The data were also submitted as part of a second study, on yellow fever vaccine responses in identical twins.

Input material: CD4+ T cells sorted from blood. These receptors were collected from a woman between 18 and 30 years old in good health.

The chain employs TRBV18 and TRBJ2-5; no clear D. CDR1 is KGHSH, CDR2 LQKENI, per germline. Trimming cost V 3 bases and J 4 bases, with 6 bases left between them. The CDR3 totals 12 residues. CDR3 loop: CASSPTRETQYF. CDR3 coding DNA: TGTGCCAGCTCACCGACCCGAGAGACCCAGTACTTC.

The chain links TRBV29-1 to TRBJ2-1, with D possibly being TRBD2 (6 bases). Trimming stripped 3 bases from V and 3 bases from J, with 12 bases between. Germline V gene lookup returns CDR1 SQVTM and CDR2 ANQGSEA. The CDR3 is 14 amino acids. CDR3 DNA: TGCAGCGTTGATCGCGCGGGAATCTACAATGAGCAGTTCTTC. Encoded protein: CSVDRAGIYNEQFF.

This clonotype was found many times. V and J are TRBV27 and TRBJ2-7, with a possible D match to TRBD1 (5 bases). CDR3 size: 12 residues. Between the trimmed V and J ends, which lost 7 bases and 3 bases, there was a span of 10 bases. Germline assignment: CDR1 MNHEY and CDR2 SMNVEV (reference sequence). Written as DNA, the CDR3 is TGTGCCAGCAACGGCAGGGACTACGAGCAGTACTTC. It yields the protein CASNGRDYEQYF.

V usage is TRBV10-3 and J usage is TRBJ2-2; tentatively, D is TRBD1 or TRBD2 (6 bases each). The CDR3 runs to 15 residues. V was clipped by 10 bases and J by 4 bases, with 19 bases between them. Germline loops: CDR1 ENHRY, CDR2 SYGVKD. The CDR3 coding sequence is TGTGCCAGCAACCCTAGCAGGGGAGGCACCGGGGAGCTGTTTTTT. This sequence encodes CASNPSRGGTGELFF.

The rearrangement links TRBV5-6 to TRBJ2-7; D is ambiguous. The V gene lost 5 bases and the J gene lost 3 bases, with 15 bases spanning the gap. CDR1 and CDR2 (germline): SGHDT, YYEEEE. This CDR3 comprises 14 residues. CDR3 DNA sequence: TGTGCCAGCAGTACGAGGAAATTCGACTACGAGCAGTACGTC. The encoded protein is CASSTRKFDYEQYV.

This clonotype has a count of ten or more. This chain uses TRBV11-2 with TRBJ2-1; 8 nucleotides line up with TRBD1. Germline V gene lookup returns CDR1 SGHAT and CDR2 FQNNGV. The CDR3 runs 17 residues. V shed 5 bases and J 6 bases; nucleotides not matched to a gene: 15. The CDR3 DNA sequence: TGTGCCAGCAGCCCGGATTGGGGCAGGGGGCGGACCAATGAGCAGTTCTTC. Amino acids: CASSPDWGRGRTNEQFF.

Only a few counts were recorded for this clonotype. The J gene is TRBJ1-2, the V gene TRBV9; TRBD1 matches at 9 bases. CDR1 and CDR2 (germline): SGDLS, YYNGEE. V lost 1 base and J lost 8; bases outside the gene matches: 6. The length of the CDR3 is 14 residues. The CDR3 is CASSVPTGGEGYTF. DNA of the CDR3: TGTGCCAGCAGCGTACCGACAGGGGGAGAAGGCTACACCTTC.

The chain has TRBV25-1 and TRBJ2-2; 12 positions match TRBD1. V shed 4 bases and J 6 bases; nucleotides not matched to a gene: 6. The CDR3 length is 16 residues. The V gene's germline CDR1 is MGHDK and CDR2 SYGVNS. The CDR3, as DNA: TGTGCCAGCAGTGTGTCCGGGACAGGGGGCCCCGGGGAGCTGTTTTTT. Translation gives CASSVSGTGGPGELFF.

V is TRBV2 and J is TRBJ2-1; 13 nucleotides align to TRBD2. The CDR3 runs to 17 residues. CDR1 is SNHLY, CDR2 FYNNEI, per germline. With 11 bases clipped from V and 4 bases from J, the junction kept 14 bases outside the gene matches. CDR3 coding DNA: TGTGCCCTCTGTCCATTGACTAGCGGGGGGAAGTACAATGAGCAGTTCTTC. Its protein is CALCPLTSGGKYNEQFF.

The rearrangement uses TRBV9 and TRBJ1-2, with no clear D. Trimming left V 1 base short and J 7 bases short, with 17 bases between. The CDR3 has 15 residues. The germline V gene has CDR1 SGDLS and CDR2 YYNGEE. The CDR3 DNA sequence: TGTGCCAGCAGCGTAACTGCCTTTGAGGATGGTGGCTACACCTTC. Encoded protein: CASSVTAFEDGGYTF.

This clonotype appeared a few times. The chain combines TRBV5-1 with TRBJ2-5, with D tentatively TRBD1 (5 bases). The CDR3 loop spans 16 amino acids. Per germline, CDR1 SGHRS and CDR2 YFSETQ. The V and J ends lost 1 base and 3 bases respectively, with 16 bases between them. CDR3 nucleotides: TGCGCCAGCAGCTTGCTCTGGGCAGGGTCGAAAGAGACCCAGTACTTC. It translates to CASSLLWAGSKETQYF.

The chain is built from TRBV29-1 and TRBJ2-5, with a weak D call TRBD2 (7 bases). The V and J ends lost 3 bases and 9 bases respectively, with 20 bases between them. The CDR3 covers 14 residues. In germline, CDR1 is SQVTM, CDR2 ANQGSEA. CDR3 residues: CSVDWGGGQGSQYF. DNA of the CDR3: TGCAGCGTTGACTGGGGGGGAGGCCAGGGGTCCCAGTACTTC.

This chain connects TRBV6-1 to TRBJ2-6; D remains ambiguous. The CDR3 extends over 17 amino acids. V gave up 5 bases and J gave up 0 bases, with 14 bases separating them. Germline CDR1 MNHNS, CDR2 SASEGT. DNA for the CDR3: TGTGCCAGCAGTAGACGTGTCAACCCCTCTGGGGCCAACGTCCTGACTTTC. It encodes CASSRRVNPSGANVLTF.

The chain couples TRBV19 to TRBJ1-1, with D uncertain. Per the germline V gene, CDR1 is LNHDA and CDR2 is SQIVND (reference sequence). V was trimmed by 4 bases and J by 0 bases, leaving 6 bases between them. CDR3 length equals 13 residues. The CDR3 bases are TGTGCCAGTAGTAAGACACTGAACACTGAAGCTTTCTTT. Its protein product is CASSKTLNTEAFF.

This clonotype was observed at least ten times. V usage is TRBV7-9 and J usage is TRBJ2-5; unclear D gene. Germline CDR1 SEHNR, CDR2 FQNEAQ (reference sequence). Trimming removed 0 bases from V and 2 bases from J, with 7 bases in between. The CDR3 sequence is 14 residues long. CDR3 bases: TGTGCCAGCAGCTTAGCGGTCCTACAAGAGACCCAGTACTTC. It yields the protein CASSLAVLQETQYF.

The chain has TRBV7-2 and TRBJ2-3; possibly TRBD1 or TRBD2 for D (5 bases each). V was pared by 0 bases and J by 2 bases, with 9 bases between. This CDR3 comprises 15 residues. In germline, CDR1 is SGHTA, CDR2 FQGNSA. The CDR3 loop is CASSLASGTTDTQYF. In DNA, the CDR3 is TGTGCCAGCAGCTTAGCGTCGGGGACCACAGATACGCAGTATTTT.

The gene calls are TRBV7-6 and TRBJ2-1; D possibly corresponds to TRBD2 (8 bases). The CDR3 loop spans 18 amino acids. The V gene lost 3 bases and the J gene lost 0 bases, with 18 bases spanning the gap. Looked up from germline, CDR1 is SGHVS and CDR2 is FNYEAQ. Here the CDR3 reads CASSLSGDSGSSYNEQFF. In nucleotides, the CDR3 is TGTGCCAGCAGCTTGTCGGGGGACAGCGGGAGCTCCTACAATGAGCAGTTCTTC.

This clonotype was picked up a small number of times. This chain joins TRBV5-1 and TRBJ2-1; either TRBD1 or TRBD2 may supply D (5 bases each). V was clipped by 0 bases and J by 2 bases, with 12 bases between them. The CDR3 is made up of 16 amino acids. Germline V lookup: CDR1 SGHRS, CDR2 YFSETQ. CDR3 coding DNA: TGCGCCAGCAGCTTGGCCGGGGTAGGGGCCTACAATGAGCAGTTCTTC. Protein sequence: CASSLAGVGAYNEQFF.

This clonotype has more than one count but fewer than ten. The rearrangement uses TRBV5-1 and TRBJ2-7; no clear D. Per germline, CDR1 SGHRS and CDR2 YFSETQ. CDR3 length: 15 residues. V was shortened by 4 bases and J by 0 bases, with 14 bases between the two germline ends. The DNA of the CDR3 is TGCGCCAGCAGCCCCTTTCCCCTCGACTCCTACGAGCAGTACTTC. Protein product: CASSPFPLDSYEQYF.

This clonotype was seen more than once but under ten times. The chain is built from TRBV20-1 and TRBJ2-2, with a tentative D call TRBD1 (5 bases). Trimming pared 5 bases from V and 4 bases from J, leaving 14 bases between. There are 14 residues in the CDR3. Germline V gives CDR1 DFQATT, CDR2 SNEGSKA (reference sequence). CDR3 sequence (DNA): TGCAGTGCTGCCAAGGGGCTAAGCACCGGGGAGCTGTTTTTT. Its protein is CSAAKGLSTGELFF.

The CDR3 DNA sequence: TGTGCCATCAGTGTGCGAGCGGGAGGGCCCAATGAGCAGTTCTTC. Translating gives CAISVRAGGPNEQFF. The V call is TRBV10-3, the J call TRBJ2-1; 10 bases match TRBD2. The germline V gene has CDR1 ENHRY and CDR2 SYGVKD. Trimming at V came to 4 bases and at J to 6 bases, leaving 6 bases not matched to a gene. This CDR3 contains 15 residues.

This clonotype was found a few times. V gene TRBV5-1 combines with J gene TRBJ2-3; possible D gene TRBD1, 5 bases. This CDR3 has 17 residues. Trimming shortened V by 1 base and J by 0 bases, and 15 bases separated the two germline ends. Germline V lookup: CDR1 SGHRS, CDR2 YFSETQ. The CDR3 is CASSLSAVTASTDTQYF. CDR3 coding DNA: TGCGCCAGCAGCTTGTCGGCCGTGACAGCAAGCACAGATACGCAGTATTTT. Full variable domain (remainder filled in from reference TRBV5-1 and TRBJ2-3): KAGVTQTPRYLIKTRGQQVTLSCSPISGHRSVSWYQQTPGQGLQFLFEYFSETQRNKGNFPGRFSGRQFSNSRSEMNVSTLELGDSALYLCASSLSAVTASTDTQYFGPGTRLTVL.

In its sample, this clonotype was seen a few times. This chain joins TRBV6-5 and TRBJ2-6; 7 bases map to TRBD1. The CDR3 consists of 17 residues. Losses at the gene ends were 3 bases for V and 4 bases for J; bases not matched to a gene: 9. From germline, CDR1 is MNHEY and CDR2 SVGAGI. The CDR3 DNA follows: TGTGCCAGCAGTTATGAGTTCGGGACAGCAGGGGCCAACGTCCTGACTTTC. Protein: CASSYEFGTAGANVLTF.